This TCR beta chain was recovered during a study of blood T cell repertoires in COVID-19. About the study: The analysed material was cDNA or gDNA that came from T cells, B-cell-depleted T cells, or PBMCs.

The table came from immunoSEQ multiplex PCR; TCRdb's copy has only in-frame clones and leaves some out. The table has about 130,000 clones, 86% seen once. V lost 1 base, J lost 8 bases, and 11 bases lay in between. Germline CDR1 reads SEHNR; CDR2 reads FQNEAQ (reference sequence). This CDR3 contains 13 residues. The gene calls are TRBV7-9 and TRBJ1-2; unclear D gene. Material for sequencing was PBMCs or T cells enriched from blood (not recorded which). This clonotype was obtained from a middle-aged man who had recovered from COVID-19. This chain's CDR3 is CASSLEPGGGYTF. CDR3 coding DNA: TGTGCCAGCAGCTTAGAGCCCGGCGGCGGCTACACCTTC.